The rows below give T cell receptor beta chains drawn from one sample of a study of human T cells and chemical hapten exposure. TCRdb processed the RACE reads anew with MiXCR; each CDR3 protein has one entry. The data contain about 41,000 distinct CDR3 sequences, about 3% of them singletons. The material was whole blood, obtained in connection with sensitization to the hapten diphenylcyclopropenone (DPC). The receptors were sampled from a man aged 40-49 years with alopecia areata. Some clones in this sample may be carry-over from other donors' samples. The CDR3 runs from the conserved cysteine through the conserved F or W. The D gene is left open where the match is weak. Size is omitted from some rows. Given values are once, few, many or a class for expanded clones.

CDR3: CASSQGGGQGGEQYF; DNA: TGTGCCAGCAGCCAAGGGGGGGGACAGGGAGGCGAGCAGTACTTC; J: TRBJ2-7; size: many; D: TRBD1; V: TRBV3-1
CDR3: CAWSVRFPGDRFYNEQFF; DNA: TGTGCCTGGAGTGTAAGGTTCCCAGGGGACCGTTTCTACAATGAGCAGTTCTTC; J: TRBJ2-1; size: many; D: NA; V: TRBV30
CDR3: CASRLTRNNEQFF; DNA: TGTGCCAGCAGACTGACTCGAAACAATGAGCAGTTCTTC; J: TRBJ2-1; size: NA; D: NA; V: TRBV11-1
CDR3: CASSQRAGGTYNEQFF; DNA: TGTGCCAGCAGCCAAAGGGCAGGGGGCACCTACAATGAGCAGTTCTTC; J: TRBJ2-1; size: many; D: TRBD1; V: TRBV14
CDR3: CASTDGRGRNTIYF; DNA: TGTGCCAGCACCGACGGCAGGGGCCGAAACACCATATATTTT; J: TRBJ1-3; size: many; D: NA; V: TRBV12-3/TRBV12-4
CDR3: CASSRREYAYNEQFF; DNA: TGCGCCAGCAGCCGGCGGGAGTACGCCTACAATGAGCAGTTCTTC; J: TRBJ2-1; size: few; D: TRBD2; V: TRBV4-3
CDR3: CASSLGTGDNQPQHF; DNA: TGCGCCAGCAGCTTGGGGACAGGGGACAATCAGCCCCAGCATTTT; J: TRBJ1-5; size: many; D: TRBD1; V: TRBV5-1
CDR3: CASSVPGSPNTEAFF; DNA: TGTGCCAGCAGCGTGCCGGGCAGTCCGAACACTGAAGCTTTCTTT; J: TRBJ1-1; size: many; D: NA; V: TRBV7-9
CDR3: CASSQAGGGPSPLHF; DNA: TGCGCCAGCAGCCAAGCAGGCGGGGGGCCCTCACCCCTCCACTTT; J: TRBJ1-6; size: many; D: NA; V: TRBV4-1
CDR3: CASSPGLAGGPGTGELFF; DNA: TGTGCCAGCAGCCCGGGACTAGCGGGAGGGCCTGGGACCGGGGAGCTGTTTTTT; J: TRBJ2-2; size: many; D: TRBD2; V: TRBV5-4
CDR3: CASRPLGSYEQYF; DNA: TGTGCCAGCAGACCTCTAGGATCCTACGAGCAGTACTTC; J: TRBJ2-7; size: many; D: NA; V: TRBV27
CDR3: CASSLVWEGVGTDTQYF; DNA: TGTGCCAGCAGCCTAGTTTGGGAGGGAGTGGGCACAGATACGCAGTATTTT; J: TRBJ2-3; size: many; D: TRBD2; V: TRBV27
CDR3: CASSPRSPDPTTWTYEQYF; DNA: TGTGCCAGCTCACCCCGATCCCCGGATCCCACGACATGGACTTACGAGCAGTACTTC; J: TRBJ2-7; size: many; D: NA; V: TRBV18
CDR3: CASSSTATNEKLFF; DNA: TGCGCCAGCAGCTCGACGGCAACTAATGAAAAACTGTTTTTT; J: TRBJ1-4; size: many; D: NA; V: TRBV5-1
CDR3: CASSGYGTGSPLHF; DNA: TGTGCCAGCAGTGGTTACGGGACTGGGTCACCCCTCCACTTT; J: TRBJ1-6; size: few; D: NA; V: TRBV6-2/TRBV6-3
CDR3: CASSLGAHSGANVLTF; DNA: TGCGCCAGCAGCTTAGGGGCGCACTCTGGGGCCAACGTCCTGACTTTC; J: TRBJ2-6; size: NA; D: NA; V: TRBV5-1